This T cell receptor beta chain was identified during a study of identical twins. Overall study results and limits: A lower insertion count was a feature of abundant cord blood beta clonotypes, with no such feature in memory repertoires.

TCRdb reprocessed the 5' RACE reads via MiXCR and lists one record per CDR3 protein. This table holds 350,000 to 600,000 distinct CDR3 sequences, 14% found once. V was clipped by 4 bases and J by 0 bases, with 8 bases between them. The CDR3 has 15 residues. Germline-derived CDR1 and CDR2 are KGHDR and SFDVKD. For this clonotype: Its matching antigen is unknown.

These data also featured in a second study, about yellow fever vaccine responses in identical twins. That source reports: Reported findings indicate that twins' vaccine T cell responses seemed partially convergent, partially personalized.

The sequence was obtained from a woman younger than 35 in good health. This rearrangement joins TRBV24-1 to TRBJ2-2; unclear D gene. Sequenced sample: CD4+ T cells sorted from blood. The CDR3 loop is CATSDPFANTGELFF. CDR3 DNA sequence: TGTGCCACCAGTGACCCCTTCGCGAACACCGGGGAGCTGTTTTTT.